This T cell receptor beta chain came from a study of CD4 T cells in relation to SARS-CoV-2 and coronaviruses. Data came from immunoSEQ multiplex PCR; TCRdb stores just in-frame clones and leaves some out. The sample holds about 56,000 clones, roughly 94% seen once. Naive and memory CD4+ T cells came from enriched cryopreserved PBMCs. Trimming at V came to 2 bases and at J to 4 bases, leaving 4 bases not matched to a gene. The CDR3 length is 15 residues. CDR1 and CDR2 from the germline V gene are SGHNT and YYREEE (reference sequence). The source is an adult with COVID-19. V is TRBV5-4 and J is TRBJ2-2, with 8 bases matching TRBD1. The sample consisted of naive CD4+ T cells from PBMCs. Subset given: naive CD4+ T cells isolated by negative enrichment. CDR3 loop: CASSLETGATGELFF. The CDR3 nucleotides are TGTGCCAGCAGCTTAGAGACAGGGGCCACCGGGGAGCTGTTTTTT.